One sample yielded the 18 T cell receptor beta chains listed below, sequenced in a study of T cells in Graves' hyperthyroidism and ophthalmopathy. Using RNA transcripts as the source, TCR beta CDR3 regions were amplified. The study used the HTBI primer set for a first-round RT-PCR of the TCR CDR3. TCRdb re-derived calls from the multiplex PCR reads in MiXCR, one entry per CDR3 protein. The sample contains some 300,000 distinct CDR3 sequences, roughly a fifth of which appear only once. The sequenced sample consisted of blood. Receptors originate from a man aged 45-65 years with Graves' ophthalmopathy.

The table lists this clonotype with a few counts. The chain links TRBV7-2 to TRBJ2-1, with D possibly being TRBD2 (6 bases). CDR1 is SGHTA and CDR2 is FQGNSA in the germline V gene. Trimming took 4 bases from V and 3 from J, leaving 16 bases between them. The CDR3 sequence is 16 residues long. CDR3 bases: TGTGCCAGCAGCTCCCTGACGGGAGCGGACTACAATGAGCAGTTCTTC. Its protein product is CASSSLTGADYNEQFF. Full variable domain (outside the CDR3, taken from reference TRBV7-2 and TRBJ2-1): GAGVSQSPSNKVTEKGKDVELRCDPISGHTALYWYRQSLGQGLEFLIYFQGNSAPDKSGLPSDRFSAERTGGSVSTLTIQRTQQEDSAVYLCASSSLTGADYNEQFFGPGTRLTVL.

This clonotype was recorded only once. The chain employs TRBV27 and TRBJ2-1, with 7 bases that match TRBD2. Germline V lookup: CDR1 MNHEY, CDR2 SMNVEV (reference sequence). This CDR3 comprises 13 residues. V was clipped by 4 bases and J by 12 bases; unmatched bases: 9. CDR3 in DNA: TGTGCCAGCAGTTGGGACTACGGCATCGGGCAGTTCTTC. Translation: CASSWDYGIGQFF.

The CDR3 coding sequence is TGTGCCAGCAGGACAGCGTCTACGGAGACCCAGTACTTC. This translates into CASRTASTETQYF. V gene TRBV6-1 combines with J gene TRBJ2-5, with D possibly matching TRBD1 (5 bases). Trimming left V 6 bases short and J 5 bases short, with 13 bases between. The germline gives CDR1 MNHNS, CDR2 SASEGT. This CDR3 contains 13 residues.

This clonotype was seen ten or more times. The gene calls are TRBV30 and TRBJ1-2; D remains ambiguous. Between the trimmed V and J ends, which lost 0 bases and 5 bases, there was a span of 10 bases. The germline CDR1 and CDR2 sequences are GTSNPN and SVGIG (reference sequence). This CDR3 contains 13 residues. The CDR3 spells CAWSVWQEYGYTF. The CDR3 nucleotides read TGTGCCTGGAGTGTATGGCAGGAGTATGGCTACACCTTC.

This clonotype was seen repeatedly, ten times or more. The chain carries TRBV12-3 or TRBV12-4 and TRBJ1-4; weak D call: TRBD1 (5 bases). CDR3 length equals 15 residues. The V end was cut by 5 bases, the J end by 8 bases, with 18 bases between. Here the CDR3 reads CASSLLSGRGEKLFF. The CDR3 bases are TGTGCCAGCAGTCTACTCTCGGGACGGGGGGAAAAACTGTTTTTT.

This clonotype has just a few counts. CDR3 amino acids: CASSSGQDIYNEQFF. The DNA of the CDR3 is TGTGCCAGCAGCTCGGGTCAAGACATCTACAATGAGCAGTTCTTC. J is TRBJ2-1 and V is TRBV7-9; D remains ambiguous. The CDR3 contains 15 residues. Germline assignment: CDR1 SEHNR and CDR2 FQNEAQ (reference sequence). Trimming took off 4 bases at V and 3 bases at J, with 13 bases between the two ends.

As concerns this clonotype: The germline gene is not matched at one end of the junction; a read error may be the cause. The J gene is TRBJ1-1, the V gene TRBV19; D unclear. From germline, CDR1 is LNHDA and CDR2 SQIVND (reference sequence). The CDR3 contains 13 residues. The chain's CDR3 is CANSREGSTEAFF. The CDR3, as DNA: TGTGCCAATAGTAGAGAGGGCTCCACTGAAGCTTTCTTT.

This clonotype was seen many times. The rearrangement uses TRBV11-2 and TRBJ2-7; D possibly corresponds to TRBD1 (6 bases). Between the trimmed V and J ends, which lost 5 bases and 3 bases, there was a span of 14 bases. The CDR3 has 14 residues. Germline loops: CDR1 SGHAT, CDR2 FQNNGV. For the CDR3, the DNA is TGTGCCAGCAGCCCCAAAAGGGGGATCTACGAGCAGTACTTC. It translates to CASSPKRGIYEQYF.

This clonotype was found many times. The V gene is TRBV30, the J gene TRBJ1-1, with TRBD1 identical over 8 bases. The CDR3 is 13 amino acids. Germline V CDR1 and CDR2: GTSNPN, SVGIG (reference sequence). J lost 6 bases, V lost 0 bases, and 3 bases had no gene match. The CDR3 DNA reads TGTGCCTGGAGTGTACAACAGGGGGCTGAAGCTTTCTTT. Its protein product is CAWSVQQGAEAFF.

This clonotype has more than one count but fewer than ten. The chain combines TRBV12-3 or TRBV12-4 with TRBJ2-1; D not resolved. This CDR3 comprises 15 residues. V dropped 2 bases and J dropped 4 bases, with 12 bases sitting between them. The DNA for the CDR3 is TGTGCCAGCAGTTTATTGGCGCGATTTTACAATGAGCAGTTCTTC. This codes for CASSLLARFYNEQFF.

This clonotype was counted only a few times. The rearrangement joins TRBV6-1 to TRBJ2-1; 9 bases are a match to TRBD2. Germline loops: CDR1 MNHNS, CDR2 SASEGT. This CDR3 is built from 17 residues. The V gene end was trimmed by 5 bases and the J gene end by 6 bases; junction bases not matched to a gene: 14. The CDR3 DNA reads TGTGCCAGCAGTTCACCAAGACTAGCGGAGGGGAGCAATGAGCAGTTCTTC. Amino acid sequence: CASSSPRLAEGSNEQFF.

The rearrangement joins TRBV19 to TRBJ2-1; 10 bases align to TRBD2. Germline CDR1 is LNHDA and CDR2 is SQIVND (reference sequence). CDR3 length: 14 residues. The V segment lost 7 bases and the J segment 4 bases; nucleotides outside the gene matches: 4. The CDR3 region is CASTSGRDYNEQFF. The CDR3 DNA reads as TGTGCCAGTACAAGCGGGAGGGATTACAATGAGCAGTTCTTC.

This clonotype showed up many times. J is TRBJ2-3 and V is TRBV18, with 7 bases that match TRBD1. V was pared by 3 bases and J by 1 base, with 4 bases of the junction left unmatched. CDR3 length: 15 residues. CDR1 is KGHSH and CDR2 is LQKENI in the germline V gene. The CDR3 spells CASSPQGVGTDTQYF. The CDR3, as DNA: TGTGCCAGCTCACCGCAGGGGGTCGGCACAGATACGCAGTATTTT.

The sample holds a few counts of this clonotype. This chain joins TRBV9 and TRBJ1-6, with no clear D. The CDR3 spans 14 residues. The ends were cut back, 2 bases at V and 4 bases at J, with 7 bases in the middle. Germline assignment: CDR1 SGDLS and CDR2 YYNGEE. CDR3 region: CASSVDTYNSPLHF. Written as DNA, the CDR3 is TGTGCCAGCAGCGTTGACACATATAATTCACCCCTCCACTTT.

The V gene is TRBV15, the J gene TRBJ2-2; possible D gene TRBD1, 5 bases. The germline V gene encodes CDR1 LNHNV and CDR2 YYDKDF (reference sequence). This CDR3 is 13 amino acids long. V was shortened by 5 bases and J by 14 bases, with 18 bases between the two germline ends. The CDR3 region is CATSPPEPRGLFF. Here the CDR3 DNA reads TGTGCCACCAGCCCCCCCGAGCCTAGGGGACTGTTTTTT. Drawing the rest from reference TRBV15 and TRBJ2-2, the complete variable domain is DAMVIQNPRYQVTQFGKPVTLSCSQTLNHNVMYWYQQKSSQAPKLLFHYYDKDFNNEADTPDNFQSRRPNTSFCFLDIRSPGLGDTAMYLCATSPPEPRGLFFGEGSRLTVL.

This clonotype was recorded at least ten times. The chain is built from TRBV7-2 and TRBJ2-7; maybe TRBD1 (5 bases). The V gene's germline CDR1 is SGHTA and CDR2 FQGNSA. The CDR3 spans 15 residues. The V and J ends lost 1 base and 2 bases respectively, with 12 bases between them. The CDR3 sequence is CASSLETGMAYEQYF. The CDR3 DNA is TGTGCCAGCAGCTTAGAAACAGGCATGGCCTACGAGCAGTACTTC.

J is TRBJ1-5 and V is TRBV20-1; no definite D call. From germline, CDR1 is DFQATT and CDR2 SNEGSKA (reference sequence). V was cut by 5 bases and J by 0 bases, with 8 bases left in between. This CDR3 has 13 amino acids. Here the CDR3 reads CSALQTSNQPQHF. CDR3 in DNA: TGCAGTGCTCTTCAGACTAGCAATCAGCCCCAGCATTTT.

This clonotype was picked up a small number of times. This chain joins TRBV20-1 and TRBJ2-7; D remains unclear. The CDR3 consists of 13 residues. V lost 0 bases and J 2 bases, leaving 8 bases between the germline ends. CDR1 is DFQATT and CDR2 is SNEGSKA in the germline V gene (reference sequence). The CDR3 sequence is CSARDRSTYEQYF. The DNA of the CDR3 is TGCAGTGCTAGAGACCGGTCCACCTACGAGCAGTACTTC.